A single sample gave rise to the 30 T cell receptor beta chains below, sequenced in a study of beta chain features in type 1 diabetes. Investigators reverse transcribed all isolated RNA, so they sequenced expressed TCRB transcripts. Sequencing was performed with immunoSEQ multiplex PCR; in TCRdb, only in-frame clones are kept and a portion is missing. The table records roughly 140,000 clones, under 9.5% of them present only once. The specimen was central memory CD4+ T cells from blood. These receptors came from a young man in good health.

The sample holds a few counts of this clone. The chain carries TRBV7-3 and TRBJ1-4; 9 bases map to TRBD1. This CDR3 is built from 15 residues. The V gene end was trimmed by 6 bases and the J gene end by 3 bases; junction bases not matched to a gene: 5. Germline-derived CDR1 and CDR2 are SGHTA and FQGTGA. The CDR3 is CASSKTGGPNEKLFF. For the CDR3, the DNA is TGTGCCAGCAGTAAAACAGGGGGCCCTAATGAAAAACTGTTTTTT.

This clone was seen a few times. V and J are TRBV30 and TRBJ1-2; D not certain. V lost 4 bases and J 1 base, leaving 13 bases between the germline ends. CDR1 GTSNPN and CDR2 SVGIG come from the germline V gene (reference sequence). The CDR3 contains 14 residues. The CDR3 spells CAWTVLQINYGYTF. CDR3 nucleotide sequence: TGTGCCTGGACCGTCCTCCAGATTAACTATGGCTACACCTTC.

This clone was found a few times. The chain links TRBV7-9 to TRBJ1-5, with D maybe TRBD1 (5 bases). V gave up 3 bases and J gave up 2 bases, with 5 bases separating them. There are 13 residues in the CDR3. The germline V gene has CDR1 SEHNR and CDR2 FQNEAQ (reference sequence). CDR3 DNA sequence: TGTGCCAGCAGCTTGACAGGCAATCAGCCCCAGCATTTT. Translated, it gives CASSLTGNQPQHF.

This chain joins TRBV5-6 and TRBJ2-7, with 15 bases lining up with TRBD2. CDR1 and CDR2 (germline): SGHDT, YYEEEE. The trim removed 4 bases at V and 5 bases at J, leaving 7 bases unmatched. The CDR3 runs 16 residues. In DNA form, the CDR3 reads TGTGCCAGCAGCATTATGGGACTAGCGGGGGGCGACGAGCAGTACTTC. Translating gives CASSIMGLAGGDEQYF.

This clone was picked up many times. The CDR3 DNA reads as TGTGCCATGTCCAGGGCATCCTATGGCTACACCTTC. This encodes CAMSRASYGYTF. The V gene is TRBV30, the J gene TRBJ1-2; a possible D gene is TRBD1 (5 bases). The CDR3 is made up of 12 amino acids. V lost 8 bases to trimming and J lost 4 bases, with 14 bases between them. Germline V CDR1 and CDR2: GTSNPN, SVGIG (reference sequence).

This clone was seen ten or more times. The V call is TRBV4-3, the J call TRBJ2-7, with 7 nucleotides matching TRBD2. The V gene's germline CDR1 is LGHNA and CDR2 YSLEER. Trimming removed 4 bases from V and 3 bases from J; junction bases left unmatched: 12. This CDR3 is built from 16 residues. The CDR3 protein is CASSPFRSGAVYEQYF. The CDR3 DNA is TGCGCCAGCAGCCCGTTTCGCAGCGGGGCGGTCTACGAGCAGTACTTC.

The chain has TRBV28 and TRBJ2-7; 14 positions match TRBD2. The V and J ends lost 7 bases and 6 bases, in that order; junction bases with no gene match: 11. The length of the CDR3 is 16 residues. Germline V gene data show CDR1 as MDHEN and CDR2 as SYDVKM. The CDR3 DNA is TGTGCCAGCATGAATCCGGGACTAGCGGGAGTGGGCGAGCAGTACTTC. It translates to CASMNPGLAGVGEQYF.

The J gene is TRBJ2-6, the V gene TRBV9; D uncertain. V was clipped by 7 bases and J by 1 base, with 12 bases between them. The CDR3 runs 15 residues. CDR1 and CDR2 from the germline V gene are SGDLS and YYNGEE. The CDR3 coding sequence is TGTGCCAGCGGAACAGACCTATCTGGGGCCAACGTCCTGACTTTC. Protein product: CASGTDLSGANVLTF.

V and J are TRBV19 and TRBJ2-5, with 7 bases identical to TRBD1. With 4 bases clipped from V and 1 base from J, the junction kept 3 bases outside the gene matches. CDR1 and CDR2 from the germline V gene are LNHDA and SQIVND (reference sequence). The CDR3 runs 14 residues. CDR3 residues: CASSTRDSQETQYF. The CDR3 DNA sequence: TGTGCCAGTAGTACCCGGGACAGCCAAGAGACCCAGTACTTC.

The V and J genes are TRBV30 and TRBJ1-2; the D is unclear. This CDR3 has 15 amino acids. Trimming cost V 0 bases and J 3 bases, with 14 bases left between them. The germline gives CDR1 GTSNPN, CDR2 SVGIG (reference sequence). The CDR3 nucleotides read TGTGCCTGGAGTGTACTACGTCGGTACGACTATGGCTACACCTTC. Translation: CAWSVLRRYDYGYTF.

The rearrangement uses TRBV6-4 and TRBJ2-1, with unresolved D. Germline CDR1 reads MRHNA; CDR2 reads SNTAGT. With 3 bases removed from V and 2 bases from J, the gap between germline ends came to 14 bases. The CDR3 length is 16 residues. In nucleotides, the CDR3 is TGTGCCAGCAGTGAAGTTGGTTCCAGGACCTACAATGAGCAGTTCTTC. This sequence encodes CASSEVGSRTYNEQFF.

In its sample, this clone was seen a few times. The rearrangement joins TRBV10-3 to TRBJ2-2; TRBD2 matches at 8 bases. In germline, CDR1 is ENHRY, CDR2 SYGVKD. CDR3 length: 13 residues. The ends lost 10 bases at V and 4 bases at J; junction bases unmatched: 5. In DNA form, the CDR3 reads TGTGCCACCACTAGCGGTCCCACCGGGGAGCTGTTTTTT. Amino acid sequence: CATTSGPTGELFF.

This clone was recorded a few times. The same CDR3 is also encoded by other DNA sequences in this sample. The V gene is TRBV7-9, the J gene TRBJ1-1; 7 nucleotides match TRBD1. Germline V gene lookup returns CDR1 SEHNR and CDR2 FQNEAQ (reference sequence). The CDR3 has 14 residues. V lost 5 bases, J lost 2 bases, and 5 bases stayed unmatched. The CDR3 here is CASSPQGGNTEAFF. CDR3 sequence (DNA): TGTGCCAGCAGCCCGCAGGGGGGAAACACTGAAGCTTTCTTT.

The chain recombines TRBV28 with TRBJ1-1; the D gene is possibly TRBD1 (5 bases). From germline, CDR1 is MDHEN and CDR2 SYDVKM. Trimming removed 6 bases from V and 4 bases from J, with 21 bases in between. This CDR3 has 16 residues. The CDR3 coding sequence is TGTGCCAGCAGCCCCCACCAGGGTGGCAGAGTCACTGAAGCTTTCTTT. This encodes CASSPHQGGRVTEAFF. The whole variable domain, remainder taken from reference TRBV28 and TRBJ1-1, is DVKVTQSSRYLVKRTGEKVFLECVQDMDHENMFWYRQDPGLGLRLIYFSYDVKMKEKGDIPEGYSVSREKKERFSLILESASTNQTSMYLCASSPHQGGRVTEAFFGQGTRLTVV.

The CDR3 sequence is CALTSGRAAAGELFF. CDR3 nucleotides: TGTGCCTTGACTAGCGGGAGGGCCGCCGCCGGGGAGCTGTTTTTT. The chain employs TRBV30 and TRBJ2-2, with TRBD2 identical over 14 bases. The length of the CDR3 is 15 residues. The V and J ends lost 7 bases and 6 bases, in that order; junction bases with no gene match: 7. The V gene's germline CDR1 is GTSNPN and CDR2 SVGIG (reference sequence).

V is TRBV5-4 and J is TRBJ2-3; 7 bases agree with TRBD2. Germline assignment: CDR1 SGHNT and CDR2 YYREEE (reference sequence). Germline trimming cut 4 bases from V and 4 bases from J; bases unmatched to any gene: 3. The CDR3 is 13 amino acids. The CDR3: CASSLTSSDTQYF. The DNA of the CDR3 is TGTGCCAGCAGCCTGACTAGCTCAGATACGCAGTATTTT.

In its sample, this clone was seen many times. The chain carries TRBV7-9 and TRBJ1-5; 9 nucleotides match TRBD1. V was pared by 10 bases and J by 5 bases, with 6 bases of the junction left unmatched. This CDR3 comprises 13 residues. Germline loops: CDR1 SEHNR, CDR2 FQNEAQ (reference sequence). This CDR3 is CAIRDREDQPQHF. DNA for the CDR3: TGTGCCATTAGGGACAGGGAGGATCAGCCCCAGCATTTT.

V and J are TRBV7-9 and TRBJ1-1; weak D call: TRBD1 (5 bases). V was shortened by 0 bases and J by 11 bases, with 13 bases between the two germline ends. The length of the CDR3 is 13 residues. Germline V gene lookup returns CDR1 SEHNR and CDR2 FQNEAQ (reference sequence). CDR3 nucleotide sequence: TGTGCCAGCAGCTTAGCAGGGGCCCAGGCGGCTTTCTTT. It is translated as CASSLAGAQAAFF.

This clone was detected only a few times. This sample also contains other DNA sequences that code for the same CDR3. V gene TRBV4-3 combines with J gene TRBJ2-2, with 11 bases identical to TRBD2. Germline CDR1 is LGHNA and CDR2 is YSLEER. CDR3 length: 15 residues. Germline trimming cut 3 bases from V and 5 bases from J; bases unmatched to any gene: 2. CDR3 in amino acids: CASSHRTSGTGELFF. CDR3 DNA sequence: TGCGCCAGCAGCCACAGGACTAGCGGGACCGGGGAGCTGTTTTTT.

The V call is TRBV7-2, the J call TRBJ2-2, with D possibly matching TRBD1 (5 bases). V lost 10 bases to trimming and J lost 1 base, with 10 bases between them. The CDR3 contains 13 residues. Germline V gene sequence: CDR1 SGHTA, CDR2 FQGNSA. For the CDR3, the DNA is TGTGCCACCACGACAGTGAACACCGGGGAGCTGTTTTTT. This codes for CATTTVNTGELFF.

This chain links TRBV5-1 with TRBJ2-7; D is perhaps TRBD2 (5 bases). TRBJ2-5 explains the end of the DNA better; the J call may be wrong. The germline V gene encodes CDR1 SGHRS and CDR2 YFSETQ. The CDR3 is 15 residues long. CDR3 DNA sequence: TGCGCCAGCAGCTTTGGCCGACTAAACCAAGAGACCCAGTACTTC. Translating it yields CASSFGRLNQETQYF.

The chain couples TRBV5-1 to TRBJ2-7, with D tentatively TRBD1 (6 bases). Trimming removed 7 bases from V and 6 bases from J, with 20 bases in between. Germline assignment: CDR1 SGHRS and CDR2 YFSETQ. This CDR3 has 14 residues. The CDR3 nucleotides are TGCGCCAGCTCGGACGTGACAGGAATTGCCGAGCAGTACTTC. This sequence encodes CASSDVTGIAEQYF.

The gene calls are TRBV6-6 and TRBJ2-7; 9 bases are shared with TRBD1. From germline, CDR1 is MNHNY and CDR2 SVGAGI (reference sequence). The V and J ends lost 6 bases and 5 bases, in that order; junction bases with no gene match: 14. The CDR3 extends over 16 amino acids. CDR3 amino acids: CASSRTPGQGSDEQYF. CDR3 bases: TGTGCCAGCAGCAGAACGCCGGGACAGGGTTCCGACGAGCAGTACTTC.

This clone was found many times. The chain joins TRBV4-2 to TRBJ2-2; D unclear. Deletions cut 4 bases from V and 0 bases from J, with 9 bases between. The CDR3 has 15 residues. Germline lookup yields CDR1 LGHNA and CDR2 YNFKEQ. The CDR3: CASSPDTSNTGELFF. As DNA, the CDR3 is TGTGCCAGCAGCCCCGACACCTCGAACACCGGGGAGCTGTTTTTT.

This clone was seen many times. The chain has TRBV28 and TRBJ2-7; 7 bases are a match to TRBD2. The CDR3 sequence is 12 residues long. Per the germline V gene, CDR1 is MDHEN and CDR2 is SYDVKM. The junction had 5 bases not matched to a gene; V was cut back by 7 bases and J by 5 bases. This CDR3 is CASKSGTHEQYF. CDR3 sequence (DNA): TGTGCCAGCAAAAGCGGGACCCACGAGCAGTACTTC. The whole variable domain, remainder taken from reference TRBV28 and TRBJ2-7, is DVKVTQSSRYLVKRTGEKVFLECVQDMDHENMFWYRQDPGLGLRLIYFSYDVKMKEKGDIPEGYSVSREKKERFSLILESASTNQTSMYLCASKSGTHEQYFGPGTRLTVT.

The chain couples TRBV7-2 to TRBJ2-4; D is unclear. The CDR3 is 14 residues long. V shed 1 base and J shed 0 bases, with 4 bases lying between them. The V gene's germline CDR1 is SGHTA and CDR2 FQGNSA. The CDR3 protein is CASSLGVAKNIQYF. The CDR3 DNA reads TGTGCCAGCAGCTTAGGAGTAGCCAAAAACATTCAGTACTTC.

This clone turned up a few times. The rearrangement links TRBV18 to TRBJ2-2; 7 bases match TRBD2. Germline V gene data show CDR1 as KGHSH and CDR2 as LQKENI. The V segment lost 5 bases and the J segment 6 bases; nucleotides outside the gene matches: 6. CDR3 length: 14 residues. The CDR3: CASSAGDGPGELFF. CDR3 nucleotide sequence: TGTGCCAGCTCAGCGGGAGATGGTCCCGGGGAGCTGTTTTTT.

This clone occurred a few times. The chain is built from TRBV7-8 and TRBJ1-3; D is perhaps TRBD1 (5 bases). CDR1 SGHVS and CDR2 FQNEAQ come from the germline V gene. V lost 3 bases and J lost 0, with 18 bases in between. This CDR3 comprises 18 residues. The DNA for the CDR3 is TGTGCCAGCAGCTTGACAGCCAAAGACCCGGACTCTGGAAACACCATATATTTT. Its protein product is CASSLTAKDPDSGNTIYF.

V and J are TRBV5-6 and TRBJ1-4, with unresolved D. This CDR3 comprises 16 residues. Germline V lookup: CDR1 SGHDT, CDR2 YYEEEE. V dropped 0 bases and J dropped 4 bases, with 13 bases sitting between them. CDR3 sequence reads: CASSLVRVRVNEKLFF. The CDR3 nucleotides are TGTGCCAGCAGCTTGGTTCGTGTGAGGGTTAATGAAAAACTGTTTTTT. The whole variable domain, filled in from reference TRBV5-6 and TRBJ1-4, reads DAGVTQSPTHLIKTRGQQVTLRCSPKSGHDTVSWYQQALGQGPQFIFQYYEEEERQRGNFPDRFSGHQFPNYSSELNVNALLLGDSALYLCASSLVRVRVNEKLFFGSGTQLSVL.

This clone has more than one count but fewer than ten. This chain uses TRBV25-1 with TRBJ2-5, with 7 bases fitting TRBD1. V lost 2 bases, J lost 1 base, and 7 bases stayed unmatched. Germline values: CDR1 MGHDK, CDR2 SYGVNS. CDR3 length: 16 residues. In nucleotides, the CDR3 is TGTGCCAGCAGTGAACAACCCAGGGGGTCCCAAGAGACCCAGTACTTC. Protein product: CASSEQPRGSQETQYF.